The rows below give T cell receptor beta chains drawn from one sample of a study of early T cells in non-severe SARS-CoV-2 infection. MiXCR was run by TCRdb on the 5' RACE reads, yielding one entry per CDR3 protein. The sample has around 68,000 distinct CDR3 sequences, 10% to 15% seen once. The sample was whole blood, taken at baseline. The receptor set was obtained from an adult who was a healthcare worker with PCR-confirmed SARS-CoV-2 infection or an uninfected control (not recorded which). Both conserved end residues are part of each CDR3. The D gene is left open where the match is weak. Rows may omit the clone size; those that give it use once, few, many or a size class.

j_gene | v_gene | abundance | d_gene | CDR3aa | CDR3nt
TRBJ2-5 | TRBV20-1 | NA | NA | CSARPAMSSQETQYF | TGCAGTGCTAGGCCGGCGATGTCTTCCCAAGAGACCCAGTACTTC
TRBJ2-7 | TRBV11-2 | few | TRBD1 | CASSRDRGLEQYF | TGTGCCAGCAGTCGGGACAGGGGGCTGGAGCAGTACTTC
TRBJ2-7 | TRBV27 | NA | NA | CASSLPTRNEQYF | TGTGCCAGCAGTTTACCCACTCGAAACGAGCAGTACTTC
TRBJ2-7 | TRBV6-1 | NA | NA | CASSEWAQESSYEQYF | TGTGCCAGCAGTGAATGGGCACAGGAGTCCTCCTACGAGCAGTACTTC
TRBJ2-5 | TRBV5-4 | NA | NA | CASSSGYAAQYF | TGTGCCAGCAGCTCGGGGTACGCGGCCCAGTACTTC
TRBJ2-7 | TRBV7-2 | few | NA | CASSLVSSYEQYF | TGTGCCAGCAGCTTAGTGAGCTCCTACGAGCAGTACTTC
TRBJ1-2 | TRBV18 | NA | NA | CASSPSQEQSYGYTF | TGTGCCAGCTCACCAAGTCAGGAGCAGAGCTATGGCTACACCTTC
TRBJ2-5 | TRBV2 | few | NA | CASGRLYGQETQYF | TGTGCCAGCGGCAGACTCTATGGGCAAGAGACCCAGTACTTC
TRBJ1-4 | TRBV6-5 | NA | TRBD1 | CASSPNMNLGQVEELFF | TGTGCCAGCAGTCCGAACATGAACTTAGGACAGGTGGAAGAACTGTTTTTT
TRBJ2-7 | TRBV6-5 | NA | TRBD1 | CASSYSRDRGTYEQYF | TGTGCCAGCAGTTACTCACGGGACAGAGGTACCTACGAGCAGTACTTC
TRBJ1-2 | TRBV11-2 | NA | NA | CASRSVRVGYGYTF | TGTGCCAGCAGGTCCGTTCGGGTTGGCTATGGCTACACCTTC
TRBJ1-1 | TRBV29-1 | many | NA | CSVWGAEAFF | TGCAGCGTCTGGGGCGCTGAAGCTTTCTTT
TRBJ2-5 | TRBV6-2/TRBV6-3 | few | NA | CASSRGESQETQYF | TGTGCCAGCAGCCGCGGGGAGTCCCAAGAGACCCAGTACTTC
TRBJ2-7 | TRBV5-1 | many | NA | CASSCGTAYEQYF | TGCGCCAGCAGCTGCGGGACAGCCTACGAGCAGTACTTC
TRBJ2-1 | TRBV7-9 | NA | NA | CASSLVASTGSYNEQFF | TGTGCCAGCAGCTTAGTTGCCAGCACGGGCTCCTACAATGAGCAGTTCTTC
TRBJ2-7 | TRBV5-1 | NA | TRBD2 | CASSLSERRGAVKTYEQYF | TGCGCCAGCAGCTTGAGTGAGAGGCGGGGGGCCGTAAAGACCTACGAGCAGTACTTC
TRBJ1-4 | TRBV25-1 | NA | TRBD1 | CASSEFLGQGEKLFF | TGTGCCAGCAGCGAATTCTTGGGACAGGGAGAAAAACTGTTTTTT
TRBJ2-1 | TRBV4-3 | few | TRBD1 | CASSLGYGQGALEQFF | TGCGCCAGCAGCCTAGGGTACGGGCAGGGGGCCTTGGAGCAGTTCTTC
TRBJ2-3 | TRBV12-3/TRBV12-4 | many | TRBD1 | CASSLQQGGTDTQYF | TGTGCCAGCAGTTTACAACAGGGGGGCACAGATACGCAGTATTTT
TRBJ2-4 | TRBV12-3/TRBV12-4 | many | NA | CASSNRSRVQNIQYF | TGTGCCAGCAGTAACCGGAGCAGGGTGCAAAACATTCAGTACTTC
TRBJ1-5 | TRBV28 | NA | TRBD1 | CASSFPLHGTGESQPQHF | TGTGCCAGCAGTTTTCCCTTACATGGGACAGGGGAAAGTCAGCCCCAGCATTTT
TRBJ2-5 | TRBV20-1 | NA | NA | CSASGGISETQYF | TGCAGTGCTAGCGGCGGAATCTCGGAGACCCAGTACTTC
TRBJ2-1 | TRBV18 | NA | TRBD2 | CASSPQAGASYNEQFF | TGTGCCAGCTCACCACAAGCGGGGGCGTCCTACAATGAGCAGTTCTTC
TRBJ2-7 | TRBV6-2/TRBV6-3 | few | NA | CATRSSGSSYEQYF | TGTGCCACCCGGAGTAGCGGAAGCTCCTACGAGCAGTACTTC
TRBJ2-3 | TRBV5-6 | NA | TRBD2 | CASSPLGGRDTDTQYF | TGTGCCAGCAGTCCTCTAGGCGGGAGGGACACAGATACGCAGTATTTT
TRBJ1-1 | TRBV12-3/TRBV12-4 | many | NA | CASSFGGGNTEAFF | TGTGCCAGCAGTTTTGGCGGAGGCAACACTGAAGCTTTCTTT
TRBJ2-7 | TRBV18 | NA | NA | CASSPAGGYEQYF | TGTGCCAGCTCACCCGCCGGGGGATACGAGCAGTACTTC
TRBJ1-5 | TRBV7-6 | few | NA | CSSSLHSNQPQHF | TGTTCCAGCAGCTTACATAGCAATCAGCCCCAGCATTTT
TRBJ2-7 | TRBV28 | few | TRBD2 | CASRGTSGYEQYF | TGTGCCAGCAGGGGGACTAGCGGCTACGAGCAGTACTTC
TRBJ1-1 | TRBV20-1 | NA | TRBD1 | CSADRTGDAFF | TGCAGTGCAGACAGGACAGGAGACGCTTTCTTT
TRBJ2-1 | TRBV27 | NA | NA | CASSLVLASPGHEQFF | TGTGCCAGCAGTTTAGTTCTGGCAAGCCCAGGGCATGAGCAGTTCTTC
TRBJ2-7 | TRBV7-9 | NA | TRBD1 | CASSSQSEGQGYEQYF | TGTGCCAGCAGCTCCCAGTCGGAAGGACAGGGCTACGAGCAGTACTTC
TRBJ2-3 | TRBV6-1 | NA | TRBD1 | CASSTIDRGYDTDTQYF | TGTGCCAGCAGTACAATCGACAGGGGATACGATACAGATACGCAGTATTTT
TRBJ1-1 | TRBV10-1 | many | NA | CASSAALGTEAFF | TGCGCCAGCAGCGCGGCCTTGGGCACTGAAGCTTTCTTT
TRBJ1-2 | TRBV6-1 | few | NA | CASSEFDADGYTF | TGTGCCAGCAGTGAATTTGATGCGGATGGCTACACCTTC